This section outlines one T cell receptor (beta chain) sequence together with its context. The template for TCR beta VDJ and CDR3 sequence profiling was genomic DNA. One entry per CDR3 protein results from TCRdb running MiXCR on the reads. The data show about 210,000 distinct CDR3 sequences, with 30% to 35% seen just once and 0.95% to 1.3% held by the top ten. These data are taken from a study of CD8+CD57+ T cells in acquired aplastic anemia. Across the whole study: Sorted CD4+ and CD8+ cells yielded 3.2 ug of DNA on average. Healthy donors gave around 9.9 million reads on average for CD4+ cells.

The source is a human donor in good health, serving as a control. Sequences were obtained from sorted CD4+, CD8+, or CD8+CD57+ T cells (not recorded which) from PBMCs.

In nucleotides, the CDR3 is TGCAGTGCTAGGGACAGGGGGCAGGACTCACCCCTCCACTTT. Translating gives CSARDRGQDSPLHF. The chain employs TRBV20-1 and TRBJ1-6; 11 bases map to TRBD1. The J segment lost 10 bases and the V segment lost 3 bases, leaving 5 bases of the junction unmatched. From germline, CDR1 is DFQATT and CDR2 SNEGSKA (reference sequence). There are 14 residues in the CDR3.